Sequencing of this TCR beta chain was carried out in a study of blood T cells in healthy people across ages. Germline loops: CDR1 KGHSH, CDR2 LQKENI. The junction had 8 bases not matched to a gene; V was cut back by 2 bases and J by 2 bases. This CDR3 region has 17 residues. With a J-beta primer mix and a sample-barcoded 5' primer, a second PCR ran about 7 to 12 cycles. Any given sample supplied a minimum of 3 million CDR3-containing paired-end reads. In TCRdb, the 5' RACE reads were re-called with MiXCR into one record per CDR3 protein. The data contain around 1.7 million distinct CDR3 sequences, roughly 27% of them seen just once; the ten biggest clones take up about 7.7%. Every sample gave at least 5.5 micrograms of total RNA when it was extracted. This clonotype was seen only once. Its antigen is as yet unknown. Findings of the study overall: The unknown donor CMV status may have confounded expanded clonotype changes. There were more naive CD4+ cells and higher diversity in long-lived donors than in aged donors.

V gene TRBV18 combines with J gene TRBJ2-1; 8 bases line up with TRBD2. Sequences were obtained from blood. This TCR was recovered from a woman in her 30s in good health. CDR3 amino acids: CASSPYGRAGAYNEQFF. CDR3 coding DNA: TGTGCCAGCTCACCATATGGCCGAGCGGGAGCCTACAATGAGCAGTTCTTC.